This TCR beta chain was sequenced for a study of T-cell reconstitution after alpha-beta-depleted transplantation in children (dated by TCRdb to the mid-2010s). Background on the whole study: The study quantitatively tracked T-cell immune reconstitution after TCRalphabeta/CD19-depleted allogeneic hematopoietic cell transplantation in children using TCR repertoire profiling. Findings and caveats that apply to the study as a whole: Over subsequent months, a decline in hyperexpanded clone frequencies was noted, and after one year, T-cell counts and TCRbeta diversity were mostly ascribed to newly produced T cells. The apparently early alphabetaT-cell count recovery about two months after transplant was reportedly dependent on only several hundred rapidly expanded clones derived from non-depleted graft cells. In some patients, high TCRbeta diversity at day 60 was attributed to recipient T cells and intrathymic progenitors that had survived conditioning.

The sample's treatment or condition, from its label and the paper: allogeneic hematopoietic cell transplantation with graft depleted of TCRalphabeta T cells and CD19 B cells. Transplant recipients were children who received TCRalphabeta/CD19-depleted allogeneic hematopoietic cell grafts. A note on this clonotype: Its recognized antigen is unknown. No base quality values were provided; no much bigger clone lies one nucleotide off.

The germline V gene supplies CDR1 SGHTA and CDR2 FQGNSA. The V end gives up 1 base and the J end 7 bases, leaving 6 bases in the junction not matched to a gene. The CDR3 goes from the cysteine to the phenylalanine over 15 residues. The DNA shown is the 45-base CDR3, in frame from base 1. Libraries were made using PCR. The instrument given in TCRdb is Illumina HiSeq 2500. Molecular barcoding was employed in the preparation of TCR libraries, with unique molecular identifiers being used to normalize TCRbeta repertoire quantification. TCRdb itself trimmed the public reads at Q25 with fastp, ran MiXCR and retained productive beta chains. Merged by CDR3 protein, the rows form single entries marked with the most common genes and DNA. The sample table records about a million distinct CDR3 sequences; roughly 29% of these occur just once. Jointly, the top ten make up 25% to 35% of the sample.

The input for sequencing was PBMCs, mostly from graft donor cells, taken 360 days after TCRalphabeta/CD19-depleted stem cell transplant. The rearrangement combines TRBV7-2 with TRBJ2-1; 8 bases in the middle match TRBD2. This clonotype was sampled from a boy in the first two years of life who had a stem cell transplant for SCID, so the T cells may come from the graft donor. The nucleotide sequence is TGTGCCAGCAGCTTAGTTCCTAGCGGGCGTAATGAGCAGTTCTTC. Its protein is CASSLVPSGRNEQFF.